The clone carrying this T cell receptor (beta chain) was counted between two and nine times. Its antigen is unidentified. Since the CDR3 does not end with the conserved phenylalanine or tryptophan, this likely comes from a read error. The limits of the CDR3 on the DNA are not certain, so only TCRdb's listed CDR3 is given. People with hyperthyroidism were aged 18 to 65 and newly diagnosed, under 2 months' duration. This sample stems from a study of Graves' ophthalmopathy and Graves' hyperthyroidism. Overall study findings and caveats: The study's model predicted ophthalmopathy progression at 70.59% sensitivity and 72.22% specificity. Sensitivity of around 85% and specificity of nearly 82% were achieved when a 13-signature model separated ophthalmopathy from stable hyperthyroidism. In blood, most expanded thyroid clonotypes above 0.001 frequency were also detected.

Using RNA transcripts, the TCR beta CDR3 regions were amplified. HTBI-primed RT-PCR formed the first round, and a multiplex PCR formed the second. TCRdb called the multiplex PCR reads again in MiXCR, with one record for every CDR3 protein. The sample contains about 1.1 million distinct CDR3 sequences, approximately 35% of which appear only once. This TCR came from an adult man with Graves' hyperthyroidism. Sequenced material: peripheral blood or thyroid tissue (not recorded which).

CDR3 residues: CASSQLPG. The chain recombines TRBV5-1 with TRBJ1-1; TRBD1 reflects the table's D call only, with no check against the DNA. Per germline, CDR1 SGHRS and CDR2 YFSETQ. The CDR3 is 8 amino acids long, termini counted.